Sequencing of this TCR beta chain was carried out in a study of immune evolution from preneoplasia to lung adenocarcinoma. Between the mid-2010s and the late 2010s, patients underwent resection in Japan or China. Concerning this clone: Its target is not known.

Libraries were prepared by immunoSEQ multiplex PCR; TCRdb keeps only in-frame clonotypes and omits some of them. The sample contains around 6,200 clones, around 79% of which appear only once. Study results and limitations: From normal lung to invasive adenocarcinoma, top clone frequencies appeared to decrease.

The sequence came from a person between 55 and 80 years old with lung adenocarcinoma. What was sequenced was FFPE adjacent normal lung tissue.

CDR3 residues: CASSPTGFGYTF. The CDR3 DNA is TGTGCCAGCAGCCCGACAGGTTTCGGCTACACCTTC. The chain combines TRBV11-1 with TRBJ1-2, with a weak D call TRBD1 (6 bases). Trimming left V 5 bases short and J 8 bases short, with 12 bases between. From germline, CDR1 is SGHAT and CDR2 FQDESV (reference sequence). The CDR3 runs to 12 residues.